These 5 T cell receptor beta chains came from one sample sequenced in a study of T cell responses to AZD1222 COVID-19 vaccine. The method was immunoSEQ multiplex PCR; TCRdb's version includes in-frame clones alone and lacks a portion of them. The data contain around 180,000 clones, 75% to 90% of them seen just once; the ten biggest clones take up 2.5% to 3%. The specimen was peripheral blood, collected on day 0 of MenACWY control vaccination. Receptor source: an adult in good health.

Points on this clone: This sample also contains other DNA sequences that code for the same CDR3. The chain recombines TRBV19 with TRBJ1-5; D is unclear. Germline values: CDR1 LNHDA, CDR2 SQIVND (reference sequence). The CDR3 has 17 residues. V lost 1 base, J lost 0 bases, and 13 bases lay in between. CDR3 protein: CASSIVRTALSNQPQHF. The CDR3 DNA is TGTGCCAGTAGTATAGTGAGGACCGCTCTTAGCAATCAGCCCCAGCATTTT.

This clone was found once. The chain is built from TRBV10-3 and TRBJ1-1; D is ambiguous. Deletions cut 11 bases from V and 2 bases from J, with 15 bases between. CDR1 and CDR2 from the germline V gene are ENHRY and SYGVKD. The CDR3 has 13 residues. The CDR3 nucleotides read TGTGCCTCCGAGGGAGGGATAAACACTGAAGCTTTCTTT. Protein product: CASEGGINTEAFF.

V usage is TRBV6-5 and J usage is TRBJ2-7; 8 positions match TRBD2. Unmatched junction bases numbered 11, after V lost 7 bases and J lost 3 bases. The CDR3 spans 15 residues. Germline V gives CDR1 MNHEY, CDR2 SVGAGI. CDR3 sequence reads: CASMEQGSGSYEQYF. The CDR3 DNA follows: TGTGCCAGCATGGAGCAGGGGAGCGGGAGCTACGAGCAGTACTTC.

This clone was seen only once. The V gene is TRBV3-1 (or the pseudogene TRBV3-2), the J gene TRBJ2-7; 9 bases fit TRBD1. There are 14 residues in the CDR3. The V and J ends lost 1 base and 3 bases, in that order; junction bases with no gene match: 1. Germline CDR1 LGHDT, CDR2 YNNKEL (reference sequence). The CDR3 region has the DNA TGTGCCAGCAGCCAAGCGACAGGGGGCTACGAGCAGTACTTC. Protein product: CASSQATGGYEQYF.

The gene calls are TRBV9 and TRBJ2-7; 7 positions match TRBD2. Unmatched junction bases numbered 5, after V lost 0 bases and J lost 2 bases. Germline CDR1 SGDLS, CDR2 YYNGEE. CDR3 size: 15 residues. The CDR3 DNA reads TGTGCCAGCAGCGTAGGATCGGGGGGAGCCTACGAGCAGTACTTC. This encodes CASSVGSGGAYEQYF.